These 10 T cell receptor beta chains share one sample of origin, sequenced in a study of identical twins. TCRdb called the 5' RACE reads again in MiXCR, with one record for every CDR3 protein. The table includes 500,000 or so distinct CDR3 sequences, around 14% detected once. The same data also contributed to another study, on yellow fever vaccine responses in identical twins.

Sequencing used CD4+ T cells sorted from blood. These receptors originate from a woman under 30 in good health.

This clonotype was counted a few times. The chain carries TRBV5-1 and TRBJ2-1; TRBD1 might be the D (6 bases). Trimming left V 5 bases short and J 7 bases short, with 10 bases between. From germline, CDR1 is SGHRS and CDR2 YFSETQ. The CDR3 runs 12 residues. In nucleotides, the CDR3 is TGCGCCAGCAGTAGGGGGAGTAATGAGCAGTTCTTC. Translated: CASSRGSNEQFF.

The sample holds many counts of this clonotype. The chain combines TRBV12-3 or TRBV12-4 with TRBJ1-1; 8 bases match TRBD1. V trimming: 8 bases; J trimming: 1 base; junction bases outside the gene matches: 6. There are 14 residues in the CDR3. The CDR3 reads CASQDREANTEAFF. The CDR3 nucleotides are TGTGCCAGCCAGGACAGGGAGGCGAACACTGAAGCTTTCTTT.

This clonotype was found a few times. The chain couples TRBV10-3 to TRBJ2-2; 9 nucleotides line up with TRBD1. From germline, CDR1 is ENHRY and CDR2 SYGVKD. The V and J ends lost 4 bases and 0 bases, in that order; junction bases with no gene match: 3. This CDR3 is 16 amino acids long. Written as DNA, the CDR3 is TGTGCCATCAGTGGTCGACAGGGGGCGAACACCGGGGAGCTGTTTTTT. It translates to CAISGRQGANTGELFF.

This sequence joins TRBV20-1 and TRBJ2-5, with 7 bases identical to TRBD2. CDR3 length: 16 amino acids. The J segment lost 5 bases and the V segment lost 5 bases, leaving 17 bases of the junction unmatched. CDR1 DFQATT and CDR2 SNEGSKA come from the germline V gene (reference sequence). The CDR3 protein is CSAPPSVVGGRETQYF. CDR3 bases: TGCAGTGCTCCCCCTTCTGTCGTCGGGGGGAGGGAGACCCAGTACTTC.

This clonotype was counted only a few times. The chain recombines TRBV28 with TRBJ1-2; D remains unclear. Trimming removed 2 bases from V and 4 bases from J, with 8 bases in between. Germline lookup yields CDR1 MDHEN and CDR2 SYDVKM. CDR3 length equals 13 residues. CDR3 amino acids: CASSLQQLYGYTF. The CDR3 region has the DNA TGTGCCAGCAGTTTACAACAGCTCTATGGCTACACCTTC.

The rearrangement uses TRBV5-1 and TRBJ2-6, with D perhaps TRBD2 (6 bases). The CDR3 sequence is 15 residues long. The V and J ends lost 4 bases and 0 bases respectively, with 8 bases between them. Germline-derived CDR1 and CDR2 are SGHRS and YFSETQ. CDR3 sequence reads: CASSGTLSGANVLTF. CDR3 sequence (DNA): TGCGCCAGCAGCGGGACTCTCTCTGGGGCCAACGTCCTGACTTTC.

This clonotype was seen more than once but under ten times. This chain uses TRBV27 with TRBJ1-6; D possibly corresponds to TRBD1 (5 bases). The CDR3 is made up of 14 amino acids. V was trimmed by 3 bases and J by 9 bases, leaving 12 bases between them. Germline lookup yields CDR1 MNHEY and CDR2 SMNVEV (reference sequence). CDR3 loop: CASSLGRLFSPLHF. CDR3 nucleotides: TGTGCCAGCAGTTTGGGACGGTTGTTTTCACCCCTCCACTTT.

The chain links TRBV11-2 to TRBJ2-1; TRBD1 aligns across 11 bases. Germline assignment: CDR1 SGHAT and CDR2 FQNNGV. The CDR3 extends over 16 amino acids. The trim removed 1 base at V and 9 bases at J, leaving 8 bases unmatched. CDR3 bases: TGTGCCAGCAGCTTAGGAGGACAGGGGGCCGGGGGTGAGCAGTTCTTC. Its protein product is CASSLGGQGAGGEQFF.

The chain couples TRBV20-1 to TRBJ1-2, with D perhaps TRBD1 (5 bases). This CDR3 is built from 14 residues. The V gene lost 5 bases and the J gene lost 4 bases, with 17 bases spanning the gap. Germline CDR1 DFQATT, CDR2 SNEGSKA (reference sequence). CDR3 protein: CSAASGRDLYGYTF. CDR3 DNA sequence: TGCAGTGCTGCCTCGGGCAGGGATCTCTATGGCTACACCTTC.

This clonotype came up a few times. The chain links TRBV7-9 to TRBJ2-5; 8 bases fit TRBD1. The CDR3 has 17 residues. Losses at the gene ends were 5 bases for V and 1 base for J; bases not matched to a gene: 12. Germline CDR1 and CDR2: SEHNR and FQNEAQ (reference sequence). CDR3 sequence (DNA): TGTGCCAGCAGCCTCGAGTTTTGGGACAGGATCCAAGAGACCCAGTACTTC. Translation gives CASSLEFWDRIQETQYF.